A selection of T cell receptor beta chains follows, all from one sample in a study of blood T cells in healthy people across ages. TCRdb reprocessed the 5' RACE reads via MiXCR and lists one record per CDR3 protein. The sample has some 890,000 distinct CDR3 sequences; almost 30% are singletons. This same sample was also part of a study on T cells of mothers and their children.

What was sequenced was blood. These receptors were taken from a woman between 40 and 50 years old in good health. CDR3s include the opening cysteine and the closing phenylalanine or tryptophan. The D gene is left open where the match is weak. Size is stated for part of the rows, as once, few or many counts, or as a class when the clone is expanded.

d_gene: NA; abundance: NA; v_gene: TRBV30; j_gene: TRBJ1-1; CDR3nt: TGTGCCTGGGTAAGAGGGGCGCAGGGTGAAGCTTTCTTT; CDR3aa: CAWVRGAQGEAFF
d_gene: TRBD2; abundance: many; v_gene: TRBV29-1; j_gene: TRBJ2-1; CDR3nt: TGCAGCGTGCTTGGACTAGCGGGGGGGCAGGGGTCCTACAATGAGCAGTTCTTC; CDR3aa: CSVLGLAGGQGSYNEQFF
d_gene: NA; abundance: NA; v_gene: TRBV12-3/TRBV12-4; j_gene: TRBJ1-1; CDR3nt: TGTGCCAGCGGACTGATGAACACTGAAGCTTTCTTT; CDR3aa: CASGLMNTEAFF
d_gene: TRBD1; abundance: few; v_gene: TRBV3-1; j_gene: TRBJ2-7; CDR3nt: TGTGCCAGCAGCCAAGTCGAGGGGGCAGCTTACGAGCAGTACTTC; CDR3aa: CASSQVEGAAYEQYF
d_gene: NA; abundance: few; v_gene: TRBV20-1; j_gene: TRBJ1-2; CDR3nt: TGCAGTGCTAGCCCCCCCCTACGGCGGGCTAACTATGGCTACACCTTC; CDR3aa: CSASPPLRRANYGYTF
d_gene: TRBD1; abundance: many; v_gene: TRBV7-2; j_gene: TRBJ2-3; CDR3nt: TGTGCCAGCAGCTTACGGTGGGACAGAGTCACAGATACGCAGTATTTT; CDR3aa: CASSLRWDRVTDTQYF
d_gene: NA; abundance: many; v_gene: TRBV20-1; j_gene: TRBJ2-1; CDR3nt: TGCAGTGCTAGAGAGGACAGACCTTGGGAGTTCTTC; CDR3aa: CSAREDRPWEFF
d_gene: NA; abundance: many; v_gene: TRBV9; j_gene: TRBJ2-3; CDR3nt: TGTGCCAGCAGCGTAGGAAGGACAGATACGCAGTATTTT; CDR3aa: CASSVGRTDTQYF
d_gene: NA; abundance: many; v_gene: TRBV12-3/TRBV12-4; j_gene: TRBJ1-2; CDR3nt: TGTGCCAGCACCCAAGGCGGACCCTATGGCTACACCTTC; CDR3aa: CASTQGGPYGYTF
d_gene: TRBD2; abundance: few; v_gene: TRBV7-8; j_gene: TRBJ2-1; CDR3nt: TGTGCCAGCAGCTTAGTAGCGGGGGCGGGCAATGAGCAGTTCTTC; CDR3aa: CASSLVAGAGNEQFF